One and the same sample provided the 13 T cell receptor beta chains below, sequenced in a study of T cells after yellow fever vaccination. Via MiXCR, TCRdb re-called the 5' RACE reads, giving one row per CDR3 protein. The table lists 150,000 to 200,000 distinct CDR3 sequences, roughly a tenth of them singletons, with approximately 39% in the top ten. The material was CD8+ T cells sorted from PBMCs, obtained 45 days after the yellow fever booster vaccination. These receptors were taken from a man younger than 35 who received the YFV17D yellow fever vaccine.

The rearrangement links TRBV27 to TRBJ1-5; possibly TRBD1 for D (5 bases). The V end was cut by 3 bases, the J end by 3 bases, with 12 bases between. This CDR3 has 15 amino acids. The germline gives CDR1 MNHEY, CDR2 SMNVEV (reference sequence). CDR3: CASSFRGRPNQPQHF. DNA for the CDR3: TGTGCCAGCAGTTTCCGGGGACGGCCCAATCAGCCCCAGCATTTT.

This clonotype was detected a few times. The chain has TRBV7-9 and TRBJ1-1, with D tentatively TRBD1 (6 bases). Germline assignment: CDR1 SEHNR and CDR2 FQNEAQ (reference sequence). Trimming left V 8 bases short and J 1 base short, with 17 bases between. The CDR3 spans 15 residues. CDR3 DNA: TGTGCCAGCTGGACAGCGGACCTTCAGAACACTGAAGCTTTCTTT. Its protein is CASWTADLQNTEAFF.

This clonotype has a count of ten or more. The chain recombines TRBV4-1 with TRBJ2-7, with a tentative D call TRBD2 (5 bases). The germline V gene encodes CDR1 MGHRA and CDR2 YSYEKL. Trimming cost V 2 bases and J 2 bases, with 10 bases left between them. CDR3 length: 14 amino acids. The CDR3 sequence: CASSQSGAAYEQYF. CDR3 nucleotide sequence: TGCGCCAGCAGCCAATCTGGAGCGGCCTACGAGCAGTACTTC.

This chain connects TRBV20-1 to TRBJ2-7, with D possibly TRBD2 on 5 matching bases. The V gene's germline CDR1 is DFQATT and CDR2 SNEGSKA (reference sequence). Trimming removed 3 bases from V and 0 bases from J, with 9 bases in between. This CDR3 is built from 13 residues. As DNA, the CDR3 is TGCAGTGCTAGTTCTGGGAGCTCCTACGAGCAGTACTTC. Amino acid sequence: CSASSGSSYEQYF.

This clonotype was observed a handful of times. The chain uses TRBV25-1 and TRBJ1-6; no firm D call. Germline CDR1 and CDR2: MGHDK and SYGVNS. V lost 0 bases and J lost 14, with 11 bases in between. The CDR3 spans 13 residues. Here the CDR3 DNA reads TGTGCCAGCAGTGAATACGGGGTGGGAGCCCTCCACTTT. Translating it yields CASSEYGVGALHF.

The sample holds a few counts of this clonotype. The CDR3 region has the DNA TGTGCCAGCAGTAGGACAGGGGGCGCAGACCACGAGCAGTACTTC. It is translated as CASSRTGGADHEQYF. V and J are TRBV6-2 or TRBV6-3 and TRBJ2-7; TRBD1 agrees at 11 bases. Germline V gives CDR1 MNHEY, CDR2 SVGEGT. Trimming cost V 5 bases and J 5 bases; bases outside gene matches: 8. The CDR3 is made up of 15 amino acids.

V gene TRBV19 combines with J gene TRBJ2-7; D possibly corresponds to TRBD1 (6 bases). Germline V gene lookup returns CDR1 LNHDA and CDR2 SQIVND (reference sequence). The V end lost 5 bases, the J end lost 0 bases, and 11 bases lay between the germline ends. This CDR3 comprises 14 residues. In DNA, the CDR3 is TGTGCCAGTAGTCTCCGGACAGTCTCCTACGAGCAGTACTTC. Translated: CASSLRTVSYEQYF. The whole variable domain, remainder taken from reference TRBV19 and TRBJ2-7, is DGGITQSPKYLFRKEGQNVTLSCEQNLNHDAMYWYRQDPGQGLRLIYYSQIVNDFQKGDIAEGYSVSREKKESFPLTVTSAQKNPTAFYLCASSLRTVSYEQYFGPGTRLTVT.

A few counts support this clonotype. This chain uses TRBV7-3 with TRBJ2-2; a weak D match, TRBD1 (6 bases). Germline CDR1 is SGHTA and CDR2 is FQGTGA. The V and J ends lost 4 bases and 0 bases respectively, with 15 bases between them. CDR3 size: 17 residues. The CDR3 DNA follows: TGTGCCAGCAGCTCCACAGGGATTCGGGCGAACACCGGGGAGCTGTTTTTT. Translating gives CASSSTGIRANTGELFF.

This clonotype was found a few times. This chain uses TRBV7-9 with TRBJ1-2; tentatively, D is TRBD1 (5 bases). Germline values: CDR1 SEHNR, CDR2 FQNEAQ (reference sequence). This CDR3 region has 11 residues. The ends were cut back, 5 bases at V and 8 bases at J, with 9 bases in the middle. CDR3 protein: CASSPGRGYTF. The CDR3 region has the DNA TGTGCCAGCAGCCCGGGACGGGGCTACACCTTC.

This clonotype was seen more than once but under ten times. The chain is built from TRBV21-1 and TRBJ2-3. TRBV21-1 is a documented pseudogene. CDR3 length: 13 amino acids. The CDR3 DNA reads TGTGCCAGCAGCAAAGCAAGGGCAGATACGCAGTATTTT. Residues: CASSKARADTQYF.

This rearrangement joins TRBV20-1 to TRBJ2-7; 7 positions match TRBD1. In germline, CDR1 is DFQATT, CDR2 SNEGSKA (reference sequence). Trimming at V came to 6 bases and at J to 7 bases, leaving 15 bases not matched to a gene. CDR3 size: 14 residues. CDR3 residues: CSARDSYFSGEQYV. In DNA form, the CDR3 reads TGCAGTGCACGGGACAGTTATTTCTCCGGTGAGCAGTACGTC.

The table lists this clonotype with a few counts. The gene calls are TRBV6-6 and TRBJ2-2; possibly TRBD1 or TRBD2 for D (6 bases each). The CDR3 runs 16 residues. The V end was cut by 7 bases, the J end by 4 bases, with 19 bases between. Germline loops: CDR1 MNHNY, CDR2 SVGAGI (reference sequence). The CDR3 bases are TGTGCCAGCACCCCAAAATTGGGGGGCCCCACCGGGGAGCTGTTTTTT. Its protein is CASTPKLGGPTGELFF.

This clonotype occurred a few times. The chain is built from TRBV4-1 and TRBJ2-3; D is uncertain. V gave up 1 base and J gave up 4 bases, with 9 bases separating them. This CDR3 has 14 amino acids. The germline CDR1 and CDR2 sequences are MGHRA and YSYEKL. The DNA for the CDR3 is TGCGCCAGCAGCCAAGTAGGTAGTTCAGATACGCAGTATTTT. Residues: CASSQVGSSDTQYF.